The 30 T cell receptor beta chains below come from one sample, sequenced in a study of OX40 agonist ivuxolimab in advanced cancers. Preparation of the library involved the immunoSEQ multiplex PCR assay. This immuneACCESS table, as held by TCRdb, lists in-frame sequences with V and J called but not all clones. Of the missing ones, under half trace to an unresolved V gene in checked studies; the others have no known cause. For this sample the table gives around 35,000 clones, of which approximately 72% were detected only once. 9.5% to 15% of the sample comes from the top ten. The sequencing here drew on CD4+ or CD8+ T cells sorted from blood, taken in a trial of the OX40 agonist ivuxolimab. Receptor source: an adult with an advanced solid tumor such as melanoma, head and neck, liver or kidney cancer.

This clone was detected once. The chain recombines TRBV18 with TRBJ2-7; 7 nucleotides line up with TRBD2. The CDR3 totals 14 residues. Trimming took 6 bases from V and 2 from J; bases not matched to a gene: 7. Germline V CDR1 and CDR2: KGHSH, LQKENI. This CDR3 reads CASSKGRGTYEQYF. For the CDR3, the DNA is TGTGCCAGCTCGAAGGGGCGGGGGACCTACGAGCAGTACTTC. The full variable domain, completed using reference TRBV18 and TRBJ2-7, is NAGVMQNPRHLVRRRGQEARLRCSPMKGHSHVYWYRQLPEEGLKFMVYLQKENIIDESGMPKERFSAEFPKEGPSILRIQQVVRGDSAAYFCASSKGRGTYEQYFGPGTRLTVT.

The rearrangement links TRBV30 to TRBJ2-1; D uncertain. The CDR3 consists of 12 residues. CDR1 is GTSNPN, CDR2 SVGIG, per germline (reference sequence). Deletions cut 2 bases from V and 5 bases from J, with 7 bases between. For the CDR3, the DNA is TGTGCCTGGAGTAACAGCCACAATGAGCAGTTCTTC. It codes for CAWSNSHNEQFF.

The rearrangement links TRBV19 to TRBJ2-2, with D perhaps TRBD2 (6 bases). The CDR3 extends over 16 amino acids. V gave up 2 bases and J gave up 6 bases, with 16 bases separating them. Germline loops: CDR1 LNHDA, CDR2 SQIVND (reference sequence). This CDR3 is CASSIIWHRESGELFF. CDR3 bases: TGTGCCAGTAGTATAATTTGGCATCGGGAGTCCGGGGAGCTGTTTTTT.

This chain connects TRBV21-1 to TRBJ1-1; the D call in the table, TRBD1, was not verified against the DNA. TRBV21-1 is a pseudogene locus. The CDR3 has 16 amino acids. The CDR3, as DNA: TGTGCCAGCAGCAAGTCGGAGGGGGCACAGAACACTGAAGCTTTCTTT. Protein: CASSKSEGAQNTEAFF.

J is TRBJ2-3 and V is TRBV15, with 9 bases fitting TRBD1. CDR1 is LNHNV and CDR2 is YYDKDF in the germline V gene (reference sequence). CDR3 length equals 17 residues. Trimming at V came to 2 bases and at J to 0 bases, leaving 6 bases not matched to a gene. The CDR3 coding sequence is TGTGCCACCAGCAGACCACAGGGGGCGGCTAGCACAGATACGCAGTATTTT. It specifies CATSRPQGAASTDTQYF.

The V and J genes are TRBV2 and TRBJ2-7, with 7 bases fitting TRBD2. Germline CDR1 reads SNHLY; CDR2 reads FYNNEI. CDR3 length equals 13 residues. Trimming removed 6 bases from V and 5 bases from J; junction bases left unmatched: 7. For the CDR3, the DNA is TGTGCCAGCAGGCGGGAGATTAGCGACGAGCAGTACTTC. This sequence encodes CASRREISDEQYF.

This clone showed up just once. The CDR3 sequence is CSVEDTGGNTEAFF. The CDR3 nucleotides are TGCAGCGTTGAAGATACAGGTGGGAACACTGAAGCTTTCTTT. The chain combines TRBV29-1 with TRBJ1-1; D perhaps matches TRBD1 (5 bases). Looked up from germline, CDR1 is SQVTM and CDR2 is ANQGSEA. V was cut by 0 bases and J by 1 base, with 9 bases left in between. The CDR3 totals 14 residues. Together with reference TRBV29-1 and TRBJ1-1, the CDR3 gives the full variable domain: SAVISQKPSRDICQRGTSLTIQCQVDSQVTMMFWYRQQPGQSLTLIATANQGSEATYESGFVIDKFPISRPNLTFSTLTVSNMSPEDSSIYLCSVEDTGGNTEAFFGQGTRLTVV.

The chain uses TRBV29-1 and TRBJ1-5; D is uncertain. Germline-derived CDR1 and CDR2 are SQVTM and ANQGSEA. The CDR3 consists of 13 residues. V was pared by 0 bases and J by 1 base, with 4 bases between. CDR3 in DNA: TGCAGCGTTGAAGAAGGGAGCAATCAGCCCCAGCATTTT. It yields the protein CSVEEGSNQPQHF. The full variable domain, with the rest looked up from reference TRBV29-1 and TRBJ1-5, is SAVISQKPSRDICQRGTSLTIQCQVDSQVTMMFWYRQQPGQSLTLIATANQGSEATYESGFVIDKFPISRPNLTFSTLTVSNMSPEDSSIYLCSVEEGSNQPQHFGDGTRLSIL.

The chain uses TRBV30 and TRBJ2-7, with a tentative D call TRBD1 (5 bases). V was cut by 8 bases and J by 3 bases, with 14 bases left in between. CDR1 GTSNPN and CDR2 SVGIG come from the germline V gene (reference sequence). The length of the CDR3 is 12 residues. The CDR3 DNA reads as TGTGCCGTCAGGGCGACCTACTACGAGCAGTACTTC. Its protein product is CAVRATYYEQYF.

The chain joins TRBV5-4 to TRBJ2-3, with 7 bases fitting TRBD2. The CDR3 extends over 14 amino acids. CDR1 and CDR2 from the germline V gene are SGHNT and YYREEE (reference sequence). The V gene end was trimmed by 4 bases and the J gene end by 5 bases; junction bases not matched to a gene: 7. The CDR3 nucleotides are TGTGCCAGCAGCCTCTCCACTAGCGAAGATACGCAGTATTTT. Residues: CASSLSTSEDTQYF.

The CDR3: CSVEEGQSSLHYEQYF. CDR3 nucleotides: TGCAGCGTTGAAGAGGGACAGTCATCTCTTCACTACGAGCAGTACTTC. The chain employs TRBV29-1 and TRBJ2-7; TRBD1 aligns across 7 bases. CDR1 and CDR2 from the germline V gene are SQVTM and ANQGSEA. The CDR3 covers 16 residues. J lost 3 bases, V lost 0 bases, and 11 bases had no gene match.

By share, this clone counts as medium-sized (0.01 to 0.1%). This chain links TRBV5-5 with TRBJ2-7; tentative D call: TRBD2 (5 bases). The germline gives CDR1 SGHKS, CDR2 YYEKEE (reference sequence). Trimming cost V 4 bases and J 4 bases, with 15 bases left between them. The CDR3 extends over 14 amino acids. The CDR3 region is CASSGELAGYEQYF. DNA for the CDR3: TGTGCCAGCAGCGGGGAGTTAGCTGGGTACGAGCAGTACTTC.

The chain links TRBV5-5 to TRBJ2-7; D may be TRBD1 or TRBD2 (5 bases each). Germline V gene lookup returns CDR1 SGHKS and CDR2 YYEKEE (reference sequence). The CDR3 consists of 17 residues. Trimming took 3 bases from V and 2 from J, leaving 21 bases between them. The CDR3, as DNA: TGTGCCAGCAGCTCCAGATACACCGGGACGGTCCCCTACGAGCAGTACTTC. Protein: CASSSRYTGTVPYEQYF.

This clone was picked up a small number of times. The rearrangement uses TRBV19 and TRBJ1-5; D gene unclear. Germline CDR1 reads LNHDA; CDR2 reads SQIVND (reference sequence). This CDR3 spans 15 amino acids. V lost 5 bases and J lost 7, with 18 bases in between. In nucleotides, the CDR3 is TGTGCCAGTAGTCGTCTTCGAGGGTCCCTCCAGCCCCAGCATTTT. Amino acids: CASSRLRGSLQPQHF.

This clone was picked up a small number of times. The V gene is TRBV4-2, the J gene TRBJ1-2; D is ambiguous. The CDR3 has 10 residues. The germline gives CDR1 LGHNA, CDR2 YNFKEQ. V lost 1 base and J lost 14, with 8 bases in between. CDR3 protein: CASSQVSSTF. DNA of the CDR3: TGTGCCAGCAGCCAAGTCAGTAGTACCTTC.

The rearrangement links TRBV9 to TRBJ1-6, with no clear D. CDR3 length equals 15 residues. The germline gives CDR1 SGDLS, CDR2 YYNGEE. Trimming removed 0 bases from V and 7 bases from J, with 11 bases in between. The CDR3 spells CASSVEVSPNSPLHF. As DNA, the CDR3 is TGTGCCAGCAGCGTAGAAGTTAGCCCCAATTCACCCCTCCACTTT.

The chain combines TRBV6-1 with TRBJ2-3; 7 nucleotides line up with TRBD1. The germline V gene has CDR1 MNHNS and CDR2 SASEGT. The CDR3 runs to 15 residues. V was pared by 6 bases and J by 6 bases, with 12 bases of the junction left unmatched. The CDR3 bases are TGTGCCAGCAGCGACAGGACAGGCCGCAGGGATACGCAGTATTTT. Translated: CASSDRTGRRDTQYF.

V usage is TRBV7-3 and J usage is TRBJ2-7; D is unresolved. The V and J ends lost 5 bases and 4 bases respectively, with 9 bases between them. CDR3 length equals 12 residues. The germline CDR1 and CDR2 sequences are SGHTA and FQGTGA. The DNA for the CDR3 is TGTGCCAGCAGCCGGAGACAATACGAGCAGTACTTC. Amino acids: CASSRRQYEQYF.

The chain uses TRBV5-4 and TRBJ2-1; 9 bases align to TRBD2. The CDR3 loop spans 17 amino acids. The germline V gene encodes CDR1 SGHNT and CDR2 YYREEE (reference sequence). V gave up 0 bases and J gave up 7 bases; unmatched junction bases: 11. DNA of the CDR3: TGTGCCAGCAGCTTGGCCTTAGTCTCTAGCGGGAATAATGAGCAGTTCTTC. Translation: CASSLALVSSGNNEQFF.

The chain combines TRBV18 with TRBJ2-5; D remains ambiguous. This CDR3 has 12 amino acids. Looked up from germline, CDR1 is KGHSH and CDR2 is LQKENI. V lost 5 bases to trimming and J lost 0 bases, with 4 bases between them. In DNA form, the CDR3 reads TGTGCCAGCTCAAAGTACCAAGAGACCCAGTACTTC. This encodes CASSKYQETQYF.

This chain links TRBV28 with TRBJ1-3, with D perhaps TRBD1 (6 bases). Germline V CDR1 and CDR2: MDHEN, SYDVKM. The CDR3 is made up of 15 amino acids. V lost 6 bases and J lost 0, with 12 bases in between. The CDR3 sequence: CASRSGQISGNTIYF. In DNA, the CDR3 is TGTGCCAGCAGATCAGGACAGATCTCTGGAAACACCATATATTTT.

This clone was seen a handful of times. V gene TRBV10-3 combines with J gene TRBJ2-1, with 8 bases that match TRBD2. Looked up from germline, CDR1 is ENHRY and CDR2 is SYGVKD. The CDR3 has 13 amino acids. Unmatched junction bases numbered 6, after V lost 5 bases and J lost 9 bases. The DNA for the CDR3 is TGTGCCATCAGTTTTGCGGGGGGACCTGAGCAGTTCTTC. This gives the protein CAISFAGGPEQFF.

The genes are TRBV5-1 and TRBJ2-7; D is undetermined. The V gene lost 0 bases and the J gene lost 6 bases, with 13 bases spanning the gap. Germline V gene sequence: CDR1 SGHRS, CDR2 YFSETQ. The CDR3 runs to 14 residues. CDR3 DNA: TGCGCCAGCAGCTTGGCCGTGGGGATGGGCGAGCAGTACTTC. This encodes CASSLAVGMGEQYF.

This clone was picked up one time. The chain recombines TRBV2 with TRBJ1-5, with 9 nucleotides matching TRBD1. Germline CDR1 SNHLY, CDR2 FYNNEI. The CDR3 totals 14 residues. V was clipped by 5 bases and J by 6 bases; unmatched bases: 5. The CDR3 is CASSSGQGSQPQHF. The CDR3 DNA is TGTGCCAGCAGTTCCGGACAGGGGAGTCAGCCCCAGCATTTT.

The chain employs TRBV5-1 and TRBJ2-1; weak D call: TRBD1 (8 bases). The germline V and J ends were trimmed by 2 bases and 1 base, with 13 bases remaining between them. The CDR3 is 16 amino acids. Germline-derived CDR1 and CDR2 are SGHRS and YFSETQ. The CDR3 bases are TGCGCCAGCAGCTTACAGGGGGGGCGATCCTACAATGAGCAGTTCTTC. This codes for CASSLQGGRSYNEQFF.

CDR3 sequence (DNA): TGTGCCAGCACCCAACCTCAGGGTTGGAGCACAGATACGCAGTATTTT. It codes for CASTQPQGWSTDTQYF. J is TRBJ2-3 and V is TRBV6-7; D possibly corresponds to TRBD1 (5 bases). TRBV6-7 is annotated as an ORF whose role is uncertain. The length of the CDR3 is 16 residues. Trimming took 7 bases from V and 0 from J, leaving 17 bases between them.

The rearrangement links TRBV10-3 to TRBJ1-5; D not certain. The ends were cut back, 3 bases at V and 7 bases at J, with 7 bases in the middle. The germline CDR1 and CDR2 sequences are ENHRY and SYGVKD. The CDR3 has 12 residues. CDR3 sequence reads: CAISDLNQPQHF. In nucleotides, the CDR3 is TGTGCCATCAGTGACTTAAACCAGCCCCAGCATTTT.

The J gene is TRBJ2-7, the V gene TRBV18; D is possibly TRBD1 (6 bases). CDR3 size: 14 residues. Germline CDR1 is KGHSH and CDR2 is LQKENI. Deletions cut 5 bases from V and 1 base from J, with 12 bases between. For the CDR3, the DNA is TGTGCCAGCTCAAGTGAACAGGGTTCCTACGAGCAGTACTTC. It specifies CASSSEQGSYEQYF.

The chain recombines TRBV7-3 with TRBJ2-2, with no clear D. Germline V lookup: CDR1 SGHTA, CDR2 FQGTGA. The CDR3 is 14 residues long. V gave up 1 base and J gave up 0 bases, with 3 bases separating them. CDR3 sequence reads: CASSLRANTGELFF. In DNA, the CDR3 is TGTGCCAGCAGCTTAAGGGCGAACACCGGGGAGCTGTTTTTT.

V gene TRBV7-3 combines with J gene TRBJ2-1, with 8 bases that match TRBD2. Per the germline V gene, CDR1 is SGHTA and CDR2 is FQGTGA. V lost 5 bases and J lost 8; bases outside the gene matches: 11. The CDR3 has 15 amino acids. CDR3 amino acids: CASSPHDSGMDEQFF. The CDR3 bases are TGTGCCAGCAGCCCCCATGATAGCGGGATGGATGAGCAGTTCTTC.